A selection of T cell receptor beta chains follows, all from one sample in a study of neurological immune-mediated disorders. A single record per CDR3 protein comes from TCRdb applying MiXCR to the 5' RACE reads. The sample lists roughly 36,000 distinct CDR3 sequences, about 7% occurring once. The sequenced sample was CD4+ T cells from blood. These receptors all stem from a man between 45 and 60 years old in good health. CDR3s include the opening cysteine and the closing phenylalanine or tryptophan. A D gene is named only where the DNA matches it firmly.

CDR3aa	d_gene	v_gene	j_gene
CASGTVNEKLFF	TRBD1	TRBV6-5	TRBJ1-4
CASSLAPHDREYGKLFF	TRBD1	TRBV5-1	TRBJ1-4
CASSDSHLVRRWTTTYNEQFF	-	TRBV10-2	TRBJ2-1
CSVALRGQNNEQFF	TRBD1	TRBV29-1	TRBJ2-1
CASSLGPTGGAENIQYF	TRBD1	TRBV5-1	TRBJ2-4
CASSDREGQPQHF	-	TRBV6-4	TRBJ1-5
CASSPGLRGRPSYNEQFF	-	TRBV7-7	TRBJ2-1
CASSEGGSQETQYF	TRBD2	TRBV2	TRBJ2-5
CASTPGGQETQYF	TRBD2	TRBV5-1	TRBJ2-5
CSAPLLRRAGNEQFF	-	TRBV20-1	TRBJ2-1